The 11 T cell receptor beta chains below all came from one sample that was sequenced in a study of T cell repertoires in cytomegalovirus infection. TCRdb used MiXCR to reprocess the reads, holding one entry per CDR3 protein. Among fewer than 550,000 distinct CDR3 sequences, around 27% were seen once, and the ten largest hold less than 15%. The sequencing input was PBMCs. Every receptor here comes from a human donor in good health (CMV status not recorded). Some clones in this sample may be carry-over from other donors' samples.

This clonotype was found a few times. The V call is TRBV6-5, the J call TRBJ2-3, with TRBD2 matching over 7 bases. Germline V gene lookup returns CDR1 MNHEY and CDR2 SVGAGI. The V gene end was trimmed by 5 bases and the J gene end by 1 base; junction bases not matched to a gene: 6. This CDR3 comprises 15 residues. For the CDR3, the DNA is TGTGCCAGCAGTAAGCGGGAATGGGGCACAGATACGCAGTATTTT. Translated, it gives CASSKREWGTDTQYF.

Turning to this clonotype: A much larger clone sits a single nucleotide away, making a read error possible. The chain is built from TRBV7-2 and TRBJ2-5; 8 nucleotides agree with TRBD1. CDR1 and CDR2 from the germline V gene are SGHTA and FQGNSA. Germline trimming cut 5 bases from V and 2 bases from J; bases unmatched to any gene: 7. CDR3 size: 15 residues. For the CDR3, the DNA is TGTACCAGCAGCAGGACAGGGATTCCTCAAGAGACCCAGTACTTC. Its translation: CTSSRTGIPQETQYF.

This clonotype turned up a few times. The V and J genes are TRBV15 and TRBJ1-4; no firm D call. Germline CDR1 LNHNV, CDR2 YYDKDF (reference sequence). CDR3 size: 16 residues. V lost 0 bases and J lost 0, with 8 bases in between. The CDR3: CATSRDAGTTNEKLFF. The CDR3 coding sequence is TGTGCCACCAGCAGAGATGCCGGAACAACTAATGAAAAACTGTTTTTT.

The CDR3 spells CSADTSGGDTEAFF. DNA of the CDR3: TGCAGCGCCGACACGTCCGGAGGTGACACTGAAGCTTTCTTT. This rearrangement joins TRBV29-1 to TRBJ1-1; no clear D gene. The CDR3 is 14 residues long. Germline values: CDR1 SQVTM, CDR2 ANQGSEA. Trimming took 7 bases from V and 3 from J, leaving 18 bases between them.

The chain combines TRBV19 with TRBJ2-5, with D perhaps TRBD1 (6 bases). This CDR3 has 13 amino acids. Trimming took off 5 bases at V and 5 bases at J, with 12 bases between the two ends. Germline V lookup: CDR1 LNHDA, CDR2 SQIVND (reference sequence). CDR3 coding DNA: TGTGCCAGTAGTCAAACAGGGATGGAGACCCAGTACTTC. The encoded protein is CASSQTGMETQYF.

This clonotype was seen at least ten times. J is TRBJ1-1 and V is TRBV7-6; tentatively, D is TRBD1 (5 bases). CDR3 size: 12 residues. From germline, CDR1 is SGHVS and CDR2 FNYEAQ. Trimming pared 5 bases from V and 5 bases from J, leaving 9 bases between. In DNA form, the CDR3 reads TGTGCCAGCAGCCCCGGGACTACTGAAGCTTTCTTT. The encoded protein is CASSPGTTEAFF.

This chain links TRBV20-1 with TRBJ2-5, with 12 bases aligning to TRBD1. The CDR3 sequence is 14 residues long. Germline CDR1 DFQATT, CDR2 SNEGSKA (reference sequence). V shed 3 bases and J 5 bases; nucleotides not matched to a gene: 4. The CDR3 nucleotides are TGCAGTGCTAGCAGGGGACAGGGGGCGGAGACCCAGTACTTC. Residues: CSASRGQGAETQYF.

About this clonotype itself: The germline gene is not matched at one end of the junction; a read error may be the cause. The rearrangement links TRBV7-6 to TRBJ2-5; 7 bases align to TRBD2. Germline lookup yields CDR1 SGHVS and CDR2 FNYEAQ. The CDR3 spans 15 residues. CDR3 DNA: TGTGCTAGCAGCCCTGGCGGGGGACTAAGGGAGACCCAGTACTTC. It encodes CASSPGGGLRETQYF.

The CDR3 loop reads CATAAGTGEGLSGNTIYF. CDR3 in DNA: TGTGCCACCGCAGCCGGGACAGGGGAAGGGCTCTCTGGAAACACCATATATTTT. V and J are TRBV24-1 and TRBJ1-3; 10 bases fit TRBD1. The CDR3 extends over 18 amino acids. Germline V gene lookup returns CDR1 KGHDR and CDR2 SFDVKD. The V gene end was trimmed by 9 bases and the J gene end by 0 bases; junction bases not matched to a gene: 13.

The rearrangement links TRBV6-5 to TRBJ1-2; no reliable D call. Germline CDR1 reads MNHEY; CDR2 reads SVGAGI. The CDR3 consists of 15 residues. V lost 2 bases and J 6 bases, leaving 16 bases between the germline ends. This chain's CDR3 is CASSYGGLGANGYTF. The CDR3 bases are TGTGCCAGCAGTTACGGTGGGCTAGGAGCAAATGGCTACACCTTC.

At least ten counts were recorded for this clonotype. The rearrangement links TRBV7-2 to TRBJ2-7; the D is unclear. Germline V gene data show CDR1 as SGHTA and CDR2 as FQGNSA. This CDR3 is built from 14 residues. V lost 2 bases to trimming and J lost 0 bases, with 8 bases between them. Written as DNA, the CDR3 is TGTGCCAGCAGCTTATCGTTAATCTCCTACGAGCAGTACTTC. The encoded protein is CASSLSLISYEQYF. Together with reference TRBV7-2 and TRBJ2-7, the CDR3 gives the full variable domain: GAGVSQSPSNKVTEKGKDVELRCDPISGHTALYWYRQSLGQGLEFLIYFQGNSAPDKSGLPSDRFSAERTGGSVSTLTIQRTQQEDSAVYLCASSLSLISYEQYFGPGTRLTVT.